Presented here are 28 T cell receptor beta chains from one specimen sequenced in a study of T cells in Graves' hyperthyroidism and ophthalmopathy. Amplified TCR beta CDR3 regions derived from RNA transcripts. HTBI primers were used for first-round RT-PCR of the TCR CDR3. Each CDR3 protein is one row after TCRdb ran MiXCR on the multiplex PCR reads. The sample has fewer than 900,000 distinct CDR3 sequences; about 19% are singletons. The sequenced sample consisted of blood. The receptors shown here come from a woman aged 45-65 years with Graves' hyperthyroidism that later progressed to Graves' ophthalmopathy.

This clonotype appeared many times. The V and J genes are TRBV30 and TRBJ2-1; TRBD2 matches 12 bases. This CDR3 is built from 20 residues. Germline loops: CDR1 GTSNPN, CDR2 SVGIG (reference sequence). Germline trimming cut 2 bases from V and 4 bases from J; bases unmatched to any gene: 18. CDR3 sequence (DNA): TGTGCCTGGAGTCAGGACAGGGTCGTCTCGGGACTAGCGGGTTACAATGAGCAGTTCTTC. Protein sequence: CAWSQDRVVSGLAGYNEQFF.

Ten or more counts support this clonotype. CDR3 DNA sequence: TGTGCCAGCAGCTTGACCTCAACATACGAGCAGTACTTC. This gives the protein CASSLTSTYEQYF. J is TRBJ2-7 and V is TRBV5-6; no reliable D call. V lost 1 base and J lost 4, with 9 bases in between. The CDR3 contains 13 residues. Germline lookup yields CDR1 SGHDT and CDR2 YYEEEE.

CDR3 in DNA: TGCAGTGCTAGAGAGAGTGGAACCAATCAGCCCCAGCATTTT. Protein product: CSARESGTNQPQHF. The chain employs TRBV20-1 and TRBJ1-5; D not certain. The V and J ends lost 0 bases and 3 bases respectively, with 9 bases between them. CDR3 length: 14 residues. Germline loops: CDR1 DFQATT, CDR2 SNEGSKA (reference sequence).

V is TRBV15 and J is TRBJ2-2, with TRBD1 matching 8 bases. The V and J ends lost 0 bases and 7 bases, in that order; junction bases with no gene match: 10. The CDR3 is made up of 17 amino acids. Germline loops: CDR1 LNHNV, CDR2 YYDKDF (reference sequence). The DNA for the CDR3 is TGTGCCACCAGCAGAGATATCGCCAGGGGGCTGGACGGGGAGCTGTTTTTT. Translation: CATSRDIARGLDGELFF.

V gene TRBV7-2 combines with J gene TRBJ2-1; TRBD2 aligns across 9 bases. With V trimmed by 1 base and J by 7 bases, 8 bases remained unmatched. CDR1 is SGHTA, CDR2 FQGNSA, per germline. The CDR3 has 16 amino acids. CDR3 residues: CASSLVPLAGYNEQFF. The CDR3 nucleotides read TGTGCCAGCAGCTTAGTTCCCCTAGCGGGGTATAATGAGCAGTTCTTC.

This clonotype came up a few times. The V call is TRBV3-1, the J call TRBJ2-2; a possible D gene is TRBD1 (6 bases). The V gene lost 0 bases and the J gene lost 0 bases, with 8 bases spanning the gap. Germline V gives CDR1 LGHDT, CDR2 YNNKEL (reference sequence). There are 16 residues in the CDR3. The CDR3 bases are TGTGCCAGCAGCCAAGAAGGGGGTTCGAACACCGGGGAGCTGTTTTTT. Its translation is CASSQEGGSNTGELFF.

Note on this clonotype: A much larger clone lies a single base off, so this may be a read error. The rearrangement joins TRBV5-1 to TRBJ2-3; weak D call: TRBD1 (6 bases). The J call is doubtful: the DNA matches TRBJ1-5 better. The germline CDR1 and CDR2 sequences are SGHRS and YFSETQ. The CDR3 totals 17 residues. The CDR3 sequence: CASSSRTSGGGTDTQHF. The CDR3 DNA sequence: TGCGCCAGCAGCTCCCGGACTAGCGGGGGGGGCACAGATACGCAGCATTTT.

The CDR3 loop reads CASSPGLEESIYF. The CDR3 region has the DNA TGTGCCAGCAGCCCCGGCCTGGAGGAGAGCATATATTTT. The rearrangement links TRBV16 to TRBJ1-3; unclear D gene. Per germline, CDR1 KGHSY and CDR2 FQNENV. CDR3 size: 13 residues. V shed 4 bases and J shed 12 bases, with 16 bases lying between them.

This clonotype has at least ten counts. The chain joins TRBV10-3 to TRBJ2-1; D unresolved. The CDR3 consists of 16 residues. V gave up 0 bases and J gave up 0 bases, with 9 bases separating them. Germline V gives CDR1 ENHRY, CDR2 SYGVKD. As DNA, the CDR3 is TGTGCCATCAGTGAGTCGACCACAGCCTCCTACAATGAGCAGTTCTTC. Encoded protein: CAISESTTASYNEQFF.

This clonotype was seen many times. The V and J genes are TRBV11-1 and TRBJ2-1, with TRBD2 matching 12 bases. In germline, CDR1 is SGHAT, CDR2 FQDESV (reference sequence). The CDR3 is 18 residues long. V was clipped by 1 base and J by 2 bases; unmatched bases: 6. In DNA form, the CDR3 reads TGTGCCAGCAGCTTAGGTCTAGCGGGGGGGCCCACCTACAATGAGCAGTTCTTC. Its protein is CASSLGLAGGPTYNEQFF.

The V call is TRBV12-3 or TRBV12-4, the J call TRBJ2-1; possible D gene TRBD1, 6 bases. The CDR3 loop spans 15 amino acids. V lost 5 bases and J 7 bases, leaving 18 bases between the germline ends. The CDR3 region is CASSPGTPQFNEQFF. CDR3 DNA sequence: TGTGCCAGCAGTCCCGGGACACCACAATTTAATGAGCAGTTCTTC.

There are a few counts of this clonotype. CDR3 sequence reads: CASSERWAGKASNSPLHF. In nucleotides, the CDR3 is TGTGCCAGCAGCGAAAGGTGGGCAGGGAAGGCGTCGAATTCACCCCTCCACTTT. The chain carries TRBV6-1 and TRBJ1-6, with a tentative D call TRBD1 (5 bases). This CDR3 is built from 18 residues. CDR1 is MNHNS, CDR2 SASEGT, per germline. The germline V and J ends were trimmed by 6 bases and 7 bases, with 25 bases remaining between them.

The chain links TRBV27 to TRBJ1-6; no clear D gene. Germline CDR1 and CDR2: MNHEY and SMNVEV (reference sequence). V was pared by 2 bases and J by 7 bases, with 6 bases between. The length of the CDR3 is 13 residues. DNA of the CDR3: TGTGCCAGCAGTTTAAACAGAAATTCACCCCTCCACTTT. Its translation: CASSLNRNSPLHF.

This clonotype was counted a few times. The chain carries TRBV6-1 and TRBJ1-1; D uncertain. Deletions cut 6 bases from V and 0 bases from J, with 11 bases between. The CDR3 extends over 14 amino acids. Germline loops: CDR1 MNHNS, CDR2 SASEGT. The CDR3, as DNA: TGTGCCAGCAGGGATAAGGGAATGAACACTGAAGCTTTCTTT. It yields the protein CASRDKGMNTEAFF.

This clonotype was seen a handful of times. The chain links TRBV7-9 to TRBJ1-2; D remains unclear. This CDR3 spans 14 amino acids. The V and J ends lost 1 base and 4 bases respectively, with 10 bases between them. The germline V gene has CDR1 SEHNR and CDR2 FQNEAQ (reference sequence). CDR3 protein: CASSLGEWGYGYTF. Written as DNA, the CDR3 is TGTGCCAGCAGCTTAGGCGAGTGGGGCTATGGCTACACCTTC.

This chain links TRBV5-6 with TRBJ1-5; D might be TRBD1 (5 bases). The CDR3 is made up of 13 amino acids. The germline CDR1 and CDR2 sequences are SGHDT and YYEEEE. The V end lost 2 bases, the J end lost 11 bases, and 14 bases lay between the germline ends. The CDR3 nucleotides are TGTGCCAGCAGCTTTGGGGGATACCGGGCCCAGCATTTT. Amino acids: CASSFGGYRAQHF.

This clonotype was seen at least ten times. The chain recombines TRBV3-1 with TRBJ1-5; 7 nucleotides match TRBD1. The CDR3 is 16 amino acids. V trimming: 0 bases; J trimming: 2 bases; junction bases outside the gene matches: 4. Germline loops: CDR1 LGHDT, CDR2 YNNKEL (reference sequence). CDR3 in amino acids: CASSQDRGIGNQPQHF. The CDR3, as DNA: TGTGCCAGCAGCCAAGACAGGGGGATTGGCAATCAGCCCCAGCATTTT.

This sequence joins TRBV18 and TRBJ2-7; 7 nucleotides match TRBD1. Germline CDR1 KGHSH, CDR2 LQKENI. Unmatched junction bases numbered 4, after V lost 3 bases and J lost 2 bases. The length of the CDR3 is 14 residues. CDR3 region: CASSPQTGPYEQYF. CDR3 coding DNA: TGTGCCAGCTCACCGCAGACAGGGCCCTACGAGCAGTACTTC.

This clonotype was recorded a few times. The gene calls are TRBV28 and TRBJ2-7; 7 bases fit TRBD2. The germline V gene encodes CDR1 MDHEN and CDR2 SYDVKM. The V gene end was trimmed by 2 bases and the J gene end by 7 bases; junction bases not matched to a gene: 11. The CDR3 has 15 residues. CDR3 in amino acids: CASSLGAGIEGEQYF. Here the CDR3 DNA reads TGTGCCAGCAGTTTAGGAGCGGGAATTGAAGGAGAGCAGTACTTC.

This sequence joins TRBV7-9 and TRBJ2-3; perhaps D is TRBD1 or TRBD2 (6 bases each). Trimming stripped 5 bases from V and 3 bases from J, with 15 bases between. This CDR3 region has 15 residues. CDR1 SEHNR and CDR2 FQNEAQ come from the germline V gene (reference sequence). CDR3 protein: CASSLQGRRTDTQYF. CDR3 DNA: TGTGCCAGCAGCCTGCAGGGGAGGAGGACAGATACGCAGTATTTT.

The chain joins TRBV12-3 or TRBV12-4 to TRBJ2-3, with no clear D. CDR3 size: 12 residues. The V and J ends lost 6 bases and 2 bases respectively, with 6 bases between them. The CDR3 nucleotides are TGTGCCAGCAGCCAGACCACAGATACGCAGTATTTT. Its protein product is CASSQTTDTQYF.

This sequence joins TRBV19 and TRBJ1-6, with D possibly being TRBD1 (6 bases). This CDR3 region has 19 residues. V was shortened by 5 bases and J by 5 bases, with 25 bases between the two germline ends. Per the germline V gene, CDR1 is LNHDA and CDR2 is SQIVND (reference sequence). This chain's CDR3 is CASSLFGRGARVNNSPLHF. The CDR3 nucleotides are TGTGCCAGTAGTTTGTTTGGCAGGGGCGCCCGGGTAAATAATTCACCCCTCCACTTT.

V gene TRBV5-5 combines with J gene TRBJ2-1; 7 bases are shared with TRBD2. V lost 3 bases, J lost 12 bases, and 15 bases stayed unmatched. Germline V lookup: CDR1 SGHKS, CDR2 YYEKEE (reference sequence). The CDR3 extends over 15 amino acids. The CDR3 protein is CASSSPGLPQLGQFF. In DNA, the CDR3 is TGTGCCAGCAGCTCGCCGGGACTACCACAACTGGGGCAGTTCTTC.

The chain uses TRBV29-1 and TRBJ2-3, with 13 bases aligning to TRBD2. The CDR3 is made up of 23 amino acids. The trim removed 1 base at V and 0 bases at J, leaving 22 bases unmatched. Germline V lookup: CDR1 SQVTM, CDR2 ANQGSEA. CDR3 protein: CSVEGLGLAGDTHYPSSTDTQYF. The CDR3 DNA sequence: TGCAGCGTTGAAGGGCTTGGACTAGCGGGGGACACGCATTACCCGTCTAGCACAGATACGCAGTATTTT.

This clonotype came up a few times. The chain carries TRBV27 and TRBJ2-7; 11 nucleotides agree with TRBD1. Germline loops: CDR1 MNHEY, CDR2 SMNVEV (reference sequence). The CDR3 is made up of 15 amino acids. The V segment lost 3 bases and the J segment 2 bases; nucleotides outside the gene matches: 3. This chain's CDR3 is CASSFEGQGAYEQYF. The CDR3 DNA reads TGTGCCAGCAGTTTCGAGGGACAGGGGGCCTACGAGCAGTACTTC.

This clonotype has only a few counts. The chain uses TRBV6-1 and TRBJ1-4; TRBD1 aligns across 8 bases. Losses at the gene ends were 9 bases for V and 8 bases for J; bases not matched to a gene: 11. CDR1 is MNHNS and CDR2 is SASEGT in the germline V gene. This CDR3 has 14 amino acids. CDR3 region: CASRGQGAQEKLFF. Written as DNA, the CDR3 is TGTGCCAGTAGAGGGCAGGGGGCGCAAGAAAAACTGTTTTTT.

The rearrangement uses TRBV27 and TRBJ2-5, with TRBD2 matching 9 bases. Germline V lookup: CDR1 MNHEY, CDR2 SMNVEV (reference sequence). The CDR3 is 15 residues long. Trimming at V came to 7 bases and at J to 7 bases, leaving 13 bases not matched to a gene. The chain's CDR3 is CASTSPSGAGATQYF. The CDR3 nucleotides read TGTGCCAGCACCTCTCCTAGCGGGGCGGGAGCGACCCAGTACTTC.

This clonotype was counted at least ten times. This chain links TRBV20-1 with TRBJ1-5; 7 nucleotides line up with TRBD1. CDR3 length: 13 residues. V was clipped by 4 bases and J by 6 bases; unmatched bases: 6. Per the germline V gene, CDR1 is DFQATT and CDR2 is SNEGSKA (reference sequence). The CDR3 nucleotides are TGCAGTGCTAAGACAGGGTCGCTTCAGCCCCAGCATTTT. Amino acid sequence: CSAKTGSLQPQHF.